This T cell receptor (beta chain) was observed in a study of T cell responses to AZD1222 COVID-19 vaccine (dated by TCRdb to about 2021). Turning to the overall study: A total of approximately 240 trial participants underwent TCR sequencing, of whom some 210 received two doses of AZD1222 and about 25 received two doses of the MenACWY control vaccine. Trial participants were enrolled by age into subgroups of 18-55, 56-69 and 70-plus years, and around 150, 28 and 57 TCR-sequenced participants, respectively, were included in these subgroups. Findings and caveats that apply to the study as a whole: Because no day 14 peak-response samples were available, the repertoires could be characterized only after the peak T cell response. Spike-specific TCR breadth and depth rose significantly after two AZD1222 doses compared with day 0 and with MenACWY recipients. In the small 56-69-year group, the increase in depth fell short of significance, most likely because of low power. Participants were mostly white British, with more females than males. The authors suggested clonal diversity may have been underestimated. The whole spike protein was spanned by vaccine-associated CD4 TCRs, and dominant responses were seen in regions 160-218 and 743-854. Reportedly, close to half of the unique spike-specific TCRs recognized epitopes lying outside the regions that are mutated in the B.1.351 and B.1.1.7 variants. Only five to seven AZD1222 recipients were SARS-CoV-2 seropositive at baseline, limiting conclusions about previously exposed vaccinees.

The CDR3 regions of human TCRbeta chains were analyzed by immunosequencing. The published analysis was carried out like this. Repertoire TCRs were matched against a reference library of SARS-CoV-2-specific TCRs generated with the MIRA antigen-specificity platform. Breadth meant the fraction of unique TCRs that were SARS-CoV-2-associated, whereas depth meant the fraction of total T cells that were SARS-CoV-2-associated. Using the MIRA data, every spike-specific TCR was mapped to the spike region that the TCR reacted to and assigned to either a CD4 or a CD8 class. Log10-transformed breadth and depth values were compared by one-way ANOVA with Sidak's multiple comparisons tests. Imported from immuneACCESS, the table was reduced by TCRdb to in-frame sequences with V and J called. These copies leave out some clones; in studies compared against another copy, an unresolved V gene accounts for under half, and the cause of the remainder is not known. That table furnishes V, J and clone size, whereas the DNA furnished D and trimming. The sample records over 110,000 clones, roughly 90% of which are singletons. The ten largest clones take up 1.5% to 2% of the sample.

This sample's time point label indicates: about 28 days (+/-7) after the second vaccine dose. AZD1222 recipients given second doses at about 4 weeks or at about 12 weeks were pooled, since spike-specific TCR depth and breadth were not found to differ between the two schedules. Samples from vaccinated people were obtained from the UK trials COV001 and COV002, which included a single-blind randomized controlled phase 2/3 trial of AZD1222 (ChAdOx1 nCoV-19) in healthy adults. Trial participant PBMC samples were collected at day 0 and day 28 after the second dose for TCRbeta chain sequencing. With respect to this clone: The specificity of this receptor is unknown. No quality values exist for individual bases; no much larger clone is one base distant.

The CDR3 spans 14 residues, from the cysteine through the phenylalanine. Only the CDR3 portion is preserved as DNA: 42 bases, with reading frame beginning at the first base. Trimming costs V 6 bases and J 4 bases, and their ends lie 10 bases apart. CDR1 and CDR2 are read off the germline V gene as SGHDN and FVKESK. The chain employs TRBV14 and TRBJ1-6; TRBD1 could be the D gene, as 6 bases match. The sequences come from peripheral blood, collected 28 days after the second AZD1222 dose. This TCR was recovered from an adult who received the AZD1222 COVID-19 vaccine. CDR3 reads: CASRKQGYNSPLHF. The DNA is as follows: TGTGCCAGCAGGAAGCAGGGGTATAATTCACCCCTCCACTTT. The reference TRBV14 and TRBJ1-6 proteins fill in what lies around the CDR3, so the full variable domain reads EAGVTQFPSHSVIEKGQTVTLRCDPISGHDNLYWYRRVMGKEIKFLLHFVKESKQDESGMPNNRFLAERTGGTYSTLKVQPAELEDSGVYFCASRKQGYNSPLHFGNGTRLTVT.